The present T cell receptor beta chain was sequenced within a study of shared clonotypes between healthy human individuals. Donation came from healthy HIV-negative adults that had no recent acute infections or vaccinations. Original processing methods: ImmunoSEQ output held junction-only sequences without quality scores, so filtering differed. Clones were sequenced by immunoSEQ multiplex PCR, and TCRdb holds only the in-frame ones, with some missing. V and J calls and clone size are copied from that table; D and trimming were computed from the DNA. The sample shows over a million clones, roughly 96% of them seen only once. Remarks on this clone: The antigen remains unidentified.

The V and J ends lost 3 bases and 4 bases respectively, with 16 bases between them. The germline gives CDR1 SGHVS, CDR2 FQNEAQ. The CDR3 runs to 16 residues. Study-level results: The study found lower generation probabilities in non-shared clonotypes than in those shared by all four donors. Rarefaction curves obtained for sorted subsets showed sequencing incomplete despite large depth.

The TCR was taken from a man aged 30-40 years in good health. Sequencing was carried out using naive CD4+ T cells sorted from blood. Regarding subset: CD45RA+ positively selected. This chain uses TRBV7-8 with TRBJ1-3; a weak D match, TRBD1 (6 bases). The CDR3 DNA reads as TGTGCCAGCAGCTTGAGTCAAGGGGGGGTCGGAAACACCATATATTTT. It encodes CASSLSQGGVGNTIYF.